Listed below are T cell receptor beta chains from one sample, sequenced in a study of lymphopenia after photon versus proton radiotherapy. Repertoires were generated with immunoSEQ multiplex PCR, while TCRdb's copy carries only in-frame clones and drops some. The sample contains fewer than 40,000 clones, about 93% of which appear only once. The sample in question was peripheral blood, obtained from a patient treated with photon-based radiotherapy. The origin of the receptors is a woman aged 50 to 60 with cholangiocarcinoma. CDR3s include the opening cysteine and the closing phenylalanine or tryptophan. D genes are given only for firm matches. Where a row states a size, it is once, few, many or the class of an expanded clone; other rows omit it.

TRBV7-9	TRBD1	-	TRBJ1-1	TGTGCCAGCAGCCCTGACAGGGACACTGAAGCTTTCTTT	CASSPDRDTEAFF
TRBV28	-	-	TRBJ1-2	TGTGCCAGCCATTCCCACCCTCGGAGCTATGGCTACACCTTC	CASHSHPRSYGYTF
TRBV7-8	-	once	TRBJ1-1	TGTGCCAGCAGCCCCGTTGGGGGGGCGAACACTGAAGCTTTCTTT	CASSPVGGANTEAFF
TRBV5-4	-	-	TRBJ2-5	TGTGCCAGCAGCTTGGCGAGACAGCGAGAGACCCAGTACTTC	CASSLARQRETQYF
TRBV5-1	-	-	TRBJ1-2	TGCGCCAGCAGCTTGAGGTCAACGGGTACCGGCTACACCTTC	CASSLRSTGTGYTF
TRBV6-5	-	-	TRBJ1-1	TGTGCCAGCAGTTACAGGGGGTTGGGCACTGAAGCTTTCTTT	CASSYRGLGTEAFF
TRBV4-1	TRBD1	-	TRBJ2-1	TGCGCCAGCAGCCGAGGACAGGGGGCTACGAATGAGCAGTTCTTC	CASSRGQGATNEQFF
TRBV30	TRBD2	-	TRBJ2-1	TGTGCCTGGAGTTCGTTCGGACTAGCTAGGGATGAGCAGTTCTTC	CAWSSFGLARDEQFF
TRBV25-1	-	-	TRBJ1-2	TGTGCCAGCAGTGGAAACAGGTGGTATGGCTACACCTTC	CASSGNRWYGYTF
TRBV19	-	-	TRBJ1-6	TGTGCCAGTAGTCCCCGTGGGACAAGCTCCTATAATTCACCCCTCCACTTT	CASSPRGTSSYNSPLHF
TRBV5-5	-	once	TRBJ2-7	TGTGCCAGCAGCTCCGGGGCCTACGAGCAGTACTTC	CASSSGAYEQYF
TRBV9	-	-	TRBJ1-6	TGTGCCAGCAGCGTAGTGGTGAATTCACCCCTCCACTTT	CASSVVVNSPLHF
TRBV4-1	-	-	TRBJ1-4	TGCGCCAGCAGCCCCCCAGGGGCGCCTGAAAAACTGTTTTTT	CASSPPGAPEKLFF
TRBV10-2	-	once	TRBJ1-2	TGCGCCAGCTCCTGGGGGGATATTGGCGGCTACACCTTC	CASSWGDIGGYTF
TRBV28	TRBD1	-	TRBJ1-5	TGTGCCAGCAGTTGGACAGGGATAAATCAGCCCCAGCATTTT	CASSWTGINQPQHF
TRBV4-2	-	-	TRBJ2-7	TGTGCCAGCAGCCATCTGGGGGCTTCGGGTGGTTACGAGCAGTACTTC	CASSHLGASGGYEQYF
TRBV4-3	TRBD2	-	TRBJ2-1	TGCGCCAGCAGCCAGGGGACTAGCGGGGGACCCAGCTCCTACAATGAGCAGTTCTTC	CASSQGTSGGPSSYNEQFF
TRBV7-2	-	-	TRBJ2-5	TGTGCCAGCAGCACAGAAGAGACCCAGTACTTC	CASSTEETQYF
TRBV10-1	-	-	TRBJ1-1	TGCGCCAGTCCGGCGTCCAGCCTAACCTTAAACACTGAAGCTTTCTTT	CASPASSLTLNTEAFF
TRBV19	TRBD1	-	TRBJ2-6	TGTGCCAGTAGCCCGACAGGGCCTGGGGCCAACGTCCTGACTTTC	CASSPTGPGANVLTF
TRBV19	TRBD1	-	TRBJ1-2	TGTGCCAGTAGGTTGGGACAGGGGTTTCATGGCTACACCTTC	CASRLGQGFHGYTF
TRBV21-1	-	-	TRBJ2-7	TGTGCCAGCAGCAAAGGGGACTCGAAGCACTTCTACGAGCAGTACTTC	CASSKGDSKHFYEQYF